This is a list of T cell receptor beta chains from one sample in a study of B cell selection in AIRE deficiency. Sequenced by immunoSEQ multiplex PCR; TCRdb stores in-frame clones only, minus some. The repertoire has approximately 18,000 clones, 85% to 95% of them found once; the top ten carry 0.89%. Sequenced: CD4+CD25+ Tregs sorted from PBMCs. The receptors come from a human donor in good health. Each CDR3 is given with its conserved first and last residue. The D gene is left open where the match is weak. Where a row states a size, it is once, few, many or the class of an expanded clone; other rows omit it.

>TRBJ2-5|13|NA|TRBV28|NA
TGTGCCAGCAGTTCCGGAGGACAAGAGACCCAGTACTTC
CASSSGGQETQYF
>TRBJ2-1|15|NA|TRBV9|NA
TGTGCCAGCAGCCGAGGAGGGACCCAACTCAATGAGCAGTTCTTC
CASSRGGTQLNEQFF
>TRBJ2-7|14|NA|TRBV6-1|NA
TGTGCCAGCAGTGAAGGACACAACTTCTACGAGCAGTACTTC
CASSEGHNFYEQYF
>TRBJ1-2|15|NA|TRBV28|NA
TGTGCCAGCAGTTTTAGTGCTGCGACAGCTTATGGCTACACCTTC
CASSFSAATAYGYTF
>TRBJ2-4|16|NA|TRBV28|once
TGTGCCAGCACAGGGGGGCTCTTGGGAGCCAAAAACATTCAGTACTTC
CASTGGLLGAKNIQYF
>TRBJ2-3|15|TRBD2|TRBV29-1|NA
TGCAGCGTTGTGACTAGCGGGAGCCGTATCGATACGCAGTATTTT
CSVVTSGSRIDTQYF
>TRBJ1-6|18|NA|TRBV28|NA
TGTGCCAGCAGTAAATCGAGAAAAAGGCGGACCTATAATTCACCCCTCCACTTT
CASSKSRKRRTYNSPLHF
>TRBJ2-2|16|NA|TRBV18|NA
TGTGCCAGCTCCGCCAACGGGGCCAAGAACACCGGGGAGCTGTTTTTT
CASSANGAKNTGELFF
>TRBJ2-2|13|NA|TRBV7-7|NA
TGTGCCAGCAGCCCGGGGCACACCGGGGAGCTGTTTTTT
CASSPGHTGELFF
>TRBJ1-2|16|TRBD1|TRBV11-2|NA
TGTGCCAGCAGCTTAATAGGCCAGGGGGTTTACTATGGCTACACCTTC
CASSLIGQGVYYGYTF
>TRBJ2-7|15|NA|TRBV9|NA
TGTGCCAGCAGCGTTTCCCATTCGGGGATATACGAGCAGTACTTC
CASSVSHSGIYEQYF